The sequence of this TCR beta chain was determined in a study of T cells in Graves' hyperthyroidism and ophthalmopathy. The study's findings and limits: Ophthalmopathy was separated from stable hyperthyroidism by a 13 V-J model. The model forecast ophthalmopathy, anticipating it by a median about 6.5 months before onset.

TCR beta CDR3 regions were amplified from RNA transcripts. An initial round of RT-PCR targeting the TCR CDR3 relied on the HTBI primer set. Via MiXCR, TCRdb re-called the multiplex PCR reads, giving one row per CDR3 protein. This sample has approximately 600,000 distinct CDR3 sequences, with approximately 15% found just once. The CDR3 has 15 amino acids. Germline values: CDR1 SGHRS, CDR2 YFSETQ. Trimming removed 0 bases from V and 4 bases from J, with 13 bases in between. This clonotype has more than one count but fewer than ten. Antigen: not known. The chain carries TRBV5-1 and TRBJ1-2, with a weak D call TRBD1 (6 bases). Sequencing used blood. The origin of this receptor is a woman in her thirties with Graves' hyperthyroidism that later progressed to Graves' ophthalmopathy. In DNA, the CDR3 is TGCGCCAGCAGCTTGGAGGGGGGGAAGAGCTATGGCTACACCTTC. This encodes CASSLEGGKSYGYTF.